Listed here are 23 T cell receptor beta chains from one sample, sequenced in a study of cytomegalovirus exposure and HLA in healthy donors (TCRdb year 2017). The library relied on the immunoSEQ multiplex PCR assay. For the multiplex PCR, a mixture combining 60 forward primers for TCR Vbeta segments and 13 reverse primers for TCR Jbeta segments was used. Imported from immuneACCESS, the table was reduced by TCRdb to in-frame sequences with V and J called. These copies leave out some clones; in studies compared against another copy, an unresolved V gene accounts for under half, and the cause of the remainder is not known. In this sample the table shows about 170,000 clones, 70% to 90% of which occur a single time. 0.77% of the sample rests with the top ten. The source material was PBMCs. Every receptor here comes from a woman between 18 and 29 years old in good health and CMV-seronegative.

V usage is TRBV5-1 and J usage is TRBJ2-7; 7 nucleotides agree with TRBD1. Germline V CDR1 and CDR2: SGHRS, YFSETQ. V trimming: 7 bases; J trimming: 3 bases; junction bases outside the gene matches: 7. The CDR3 is 13 residues long. The DNA for the CDR3 is TGCGCCAGCCAGGGGGACATTTACTACGAGCAGTACTTC. This sequence encodes CASQGDIYYEQYF.

The chain uses TRBV19 and TRBJ2-1, with TRBD1 matching over 7 bases. V trimming: 5 bases; J trimming: 2 bases; junction bases outside the gene matches: 9. The CDR3 covers 16 residues. Germline CDR1 is LNHDA and CDR2 is SQIVND (reference sequence). CDR3 in DNA: TGTGCCAGTAGTGCCCTACAGGGGAGAGCCTACAATGAGCAGTTCTTC. As protein: CASSALQGRAYNEQFF. Complete variable domain (other parts from reference TRBV19 and TRBJ2-1): DGGITQSPKYLFRKEGQNVTLSCEQNLNHDAMYWYRQDPGQGLRLIYYSQIVNDFQKGDIAEGYSVSREKKESFPLTVTSAQKNPTAFYLCASSALQGRAYNEQFFGPGTRLTVL.

This clone was recorded only once. No DNA is shown, since the ends of the CDR3 on it are uncertain; the CDR3 is the one TCRdb lists. The rearrangement joins TRBV28 to TRBJ1-1; TRBD1 was called by the table and not checked on the DNA. The CDR3 extends over 14 residues, inclusive of both ends. Germline values: CDR1 MDHEN, CDR2 SYDVKM. The CDR3 sequence is CASSFWPRNTEAFF.

This clone has only one observation. The CDR3 nucleotides read TGTGCCAGCAGCTTTGACAGGGCGAACACCGGGGAGCTGTTTTTT. Protein product: CASSFDRANTGELFF. The genes are TRBV7-2 and TRBJ2-2, with 7 bases that match TRBD1. CDR3 length equals 15 residues. Germline V lookup: CDR1 SGHTA, CDR2 FQGNSA. After removal of 3 bases from V and 0 bases from J, the junction contained 1 base not matched to a gene.

The CDR3 spells CASSASGELFF. CDR3 nucleotides: TGTGCCAGCAGCGCCAGCGGGGAGCTGTTTTTT. V gene TRBV9 combines with J gene TRBJ2-2; the D is unclear. The germline V gene encodes CDR1 SGDLS and CDR2 YYNGEE. Trimming took 3 bases from V and 7 from J, leaving 4 bases between them. The CDR3 is 11 residues long.

The chain uses TRBV6-4 and TRBJ2-7, with TRBD2 as a possible D gene (5 bases). CDR3 length equals 19 residues. V lost 6 bases, J lost 4 bases, and 31 bases lay in between. Germline assignment: CDR1 MRHNA and CDR2 SNTAGT. The CDR3 loop is CASSLHGGYILPDDYEQYF. CDR3 in DNA: TGTGCCAGCAGCCTGCACGGCGGGTACATCCTCCCAGACGATTACGAGCAGTACTTC.

This sequence joins TRBV2 and TRBJ2-1; TRBD2 matches at 8 bases. The CDR3 is made up of 13 amino acids. After removal of 7 bases from V and 9 bases from J, the junction contained 8 bases not matched to a gene. Germline V gives CDR1 SNHLY, CDR2 FYNNEI. This CDR3 is CASTREGLSEQFF. The CDR3 DNA is TGTGCCAGCACTCGGGAGGGCCTTTCTGAGCAGTTCTTC.

The chain links TRBV28 to TRBJ2-1; the match to TRBD2 covers 9 bases. This CDR3 has 15 residues. Looked up from germline, CDR1 is MDHEN and CDR2 is SYDVKM. V shed 8 bases and J 0 bases; nucleotides not matched to a gene: 5. The CDR3 sequence: CASGRSGSSYNEQFF. As DNA, the CDR3 is TGTGCCAGCGGCCGTAGCGGGAGCTCCTACAATGAGCAGTTCTTC.

The chain uses TRBV6-1 and TRBJ2-1; 9 bases line up with TRBD1. J was trimmed by 4 bases and V by 3 bases; bases with no gene match: 4. The CDR3 runs 15 residues. Per germline, CDR1 MNHNS and CDR2 SASEGT. Written as DNA, the CDR3 is TGTGCCAGCAGTGAGTGGGACAGGGAGTACAATGAGCAGTTCTTC. It specifies CASSEWDREYNEQFF.

V is TRBV2 and J is TRBJ1-2; possible D gene TRBD1, 6 bases. Germline V gene sequence: CDR1 SNHLY, CDR2 FYNNEI. Trimming took 6 bases from V and 5 from J, leaving 13 bases between them. The CDR3 loop spans 13 amino acids. CDR3 DNA sequence: TGTGCCAGCAGAGTACAGGGATCATATGGCTACACCTTC. Protein product: CASRVQGSYGYTF.

The chain employs TRBV2 and TRBJ1-1; the D is unclear. Trimming took off 9 bases at V and 6 bases at J, with 17 bases between the two ends. The CDR3 totals 13 residues. CDR1 SNHLY and CDR2 FYNNEI come from the germline V gene. This CDR3 reads CASTPSQAAEAFF. CDR3 nucleotide sequence: TGTGCCAGTACCCCCTCTCAGGCCGCTGAAGCTTTCTTT.

The V gene is TRBV11-3, the J gene TRBJ2-1; TRBD2 aligns across 7 bases. The germline gives CDR1 SGHNT, CDR2 YENEEA. This CDR3 is 14 amino acids long. Germline trimming cut 4 bases from V and 5 bases from J; bases unmatched to any gene: 5. This CDR3 is CASSSAAGDNEQFF. DNA of the CDR3: TGTGCCAGCAGCTCTGCGGCGGGGGACAATGAGCAGTTCTTC.

V and J are TRBV9 and TRBJ1-5; 7 nucleotides agree with TRBD1. This CDR3 region has 15 residues. After removal of 3 bases from V and 6 bases from J, the junction contained 9 bases not matched to a gene. Germline CDR1 reads SGDLS; CDR2 reads YYNGEE. The CDR3 sequence: CASSAGTGEVQPQHF. The CDR3 DNA sequence: TGTGCCAGCAGCGCCGGCACAGGGGAGGTTCAGCCCCAGCATTTT. Together with reference TRBV9 and TRBJ1-5, the CDR3 gives the full variable domain: DSGVTQTPKHLITATGQRVTLRCSPRSGDLSVYWYQQSLDQGLQFLIQYYNGEERAKGNILERFSAQQFPDLHSELNLSSLELGDSALYFCASSAGTGEVQPQHFGDGTRLSIL.

V and J are TRBV5-4 and TRBJ2-7, with TRBD1 matching 8 bases. J was trimmed by 7 bases and V by 4 bases; bases with no gene match: 7. Germline CDR1 and CDR2: SGHNT and YYREEE (reference sequence). The CDR3 has 13 residues. CDR3 loop: CASSKGQVDEQYF. As DNA, the CDR3 is TGTGCCAGCAGCAAGGGACAGGTAGATGAGCAGTACTTC. Complete variable domain (other parts from reference TRBV5-4 and TRBJ2-7): ETGVTQSPTHLIKTRGQQVTLRCSSQSGHNTVSWYQQALGQGPQFIFQYYREEENGRGNFPPRFSGLQFPNYSSELNVNALELDDSALYLCASSKGQVDEQYFGPGTRLTVT.

V usage is TRBV19 and J usage is TRBJ1-2, with D perhaps matching TRBD1 (5 bases). Germline V gene lookup returns CDR1 LNHDA and CDR2 SQIVND (reference sequence). CDR3 length: 17 residues. The germline V and J ends were trimmed by 7 bases and 6 bases, with 27 bases remaining between them. The DNA for the CDR3 is TGTGCCAGTATCTCAGCCGTAGGGGCTGGCCTACGAAATGGCTACACCTTC. Protein product: CASISAVGAGLRNGYTF.

The chain is built from TRBV6-1 and TRBJ1-4; 7 positions match TRBD1. V trimming: 4 bases; J trimming: 1 base; junction bases outside the gene matches: 3. Germline loops: CDR1 MNHNS, CDR2 SASEGT. CDR3 length equals 15 residues. CDR3 in DNA: TGTGCCAGCAGTGGGCGGGACAGAACTAATGAAAAACTGTTTTTT. It yields the protein CASSGRDRTNEKLFF.

V gene TRBV6-5 combines with J gene TRBJ1-1, with TRBD1 identical over 7 bases. Germline-derived CDR1 and CDR2 are MNHEY and SVGAGI. The CDR3 length is 12 residues. Trimming took 7 bases from V and 4 from J; bases not matched to a gene: 3. The CDR3 reads CASTPGGTEAFF. Written as DNA, the CDR3 is TGTGCCAGCACTCCAGGGGGCACTGAAGCTTTCTTT.

This clone was detected once. The rearrangement uses TRBV23-1 and TRBJ2-1; 7 positions match TRBD1. TRBV23-1 is noted as an ORF with a role that remains uncertain. After removal of 7 bases from V and 8 bases from J, the junction contained 14 bases not matched to a gene. The CDR3 consists of 15 residues. The CDR3 sequence: CASKGYRGYFHEQFF. The CDR3 DNA reads as TGCGCCAGCAAGGGGTACAGGGGCTACTTTCATGAGCAGTTCTTC.

The chain uses TRBV6-1 and TRBJ2-1; TRBD2 matches at 7 bases. The V and J ends lost 6 bases and 4 bases, in that order; junction bases with no gene match: 9. The CDR3 extends over 15 amino acids. The V gene's germline CDR1 is MNHNS and CDR2 SASEGT. CDR3 sequence: CASSVLAALYNEQFF. The CDR3 nucleotides are TGTGCCAGCAGCGTTCTAGCGGCTTTATACAATGAGCAGTTCTTC.

The rearrangement links TRBV11-1 to TRBJ2-7; possible D gene TRBD2, 6 bases. The germline V gene encodes CDR1 SGHAT and CDR2 FQDESV (reference sequence). Between the trimmed V and J ends, which lost 3 bases and 2 bases, there was a span of 11 bases. The CDR3 is 14 residues long. As DNA, the CDR3 is TGTGCCAGCAGCTTTGGCGGGACCCCCTACGAGCAGTACTTC. Protein: CASSFGGTPYEQYF.

This sequence joins TRBV19 and TRBJ1-4, with D unresolved. V shed 2 bases and J shed 2 bases, with 12 bases lying between them. The CDR3 consists of 16 residues. The germline CDR1 and CDR2 sequences are LNHDA and SQIVND (reference sequence). In nucleotides, the CDR3 is TGTGCCAGTAGTATACCGGGGTTTGCGACTAATGAAAAACTGTTTTTT. This sequence encodes CASSIPGFATNEKLFF.

CDR3 nucleotide sequence: TGCGCCAGCAGCCCCTTGGCGGCGGTCACTAATGAAAAACTGTTTTTT. The encoded protein is CASSPLAAVTNEKLFF. This chain uses TRBV4-1 with TRBJ1-4; the D is unclear. The CDR3 sequence is 16 residues long. V lost 4 bases, J lost 2 bases, and 14 bases lay in between. The germline V gene encodes CDR1 MGHRA and CDR2 YSYEKL.

V and J are TRBV6-5 and TRBJ2-3; 11 nucleotides agree with TRBD2. The germline CDR1 and CDR2 sequences are MNHEY and SVGAGI. The CDR3 contains 14 residues. Trimming cost V 4 bases and J 5 bases; bases outside gene matches: 2. The DNA for the CDR3 is TGTGCCAGCAGTTTCGGACTAGCGGGAGATACGCAGTATTTT. It specifies CASSFGLAGDTQYF.